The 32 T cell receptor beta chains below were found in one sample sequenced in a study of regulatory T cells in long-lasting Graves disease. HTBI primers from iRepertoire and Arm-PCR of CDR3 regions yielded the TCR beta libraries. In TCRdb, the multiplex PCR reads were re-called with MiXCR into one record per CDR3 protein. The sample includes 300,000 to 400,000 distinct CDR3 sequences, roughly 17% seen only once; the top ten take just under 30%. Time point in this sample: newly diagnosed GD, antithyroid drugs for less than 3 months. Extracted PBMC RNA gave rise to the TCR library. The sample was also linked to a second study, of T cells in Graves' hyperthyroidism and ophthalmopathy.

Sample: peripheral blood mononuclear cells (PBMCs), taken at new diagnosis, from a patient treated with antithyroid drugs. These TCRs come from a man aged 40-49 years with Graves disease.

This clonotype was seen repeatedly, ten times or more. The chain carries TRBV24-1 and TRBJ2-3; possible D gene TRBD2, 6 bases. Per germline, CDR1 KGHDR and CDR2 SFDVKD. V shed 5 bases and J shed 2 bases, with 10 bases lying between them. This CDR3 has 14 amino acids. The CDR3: CATSAAGLTDTQYF. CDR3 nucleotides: TGTGCCACCAGTGCCGCGGGACTCACAGATACGCAGTATTTT.

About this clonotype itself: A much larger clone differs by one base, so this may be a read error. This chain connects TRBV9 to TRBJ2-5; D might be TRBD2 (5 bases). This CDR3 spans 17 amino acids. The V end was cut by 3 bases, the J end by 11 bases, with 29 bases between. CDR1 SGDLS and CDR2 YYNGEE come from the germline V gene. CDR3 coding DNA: TGTGCCAGCAGCGAGGCCCCGCAGCGGAACTCCTACAATGAGCAGTACTTC. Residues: CASSEAPQRNSYNEQYF.

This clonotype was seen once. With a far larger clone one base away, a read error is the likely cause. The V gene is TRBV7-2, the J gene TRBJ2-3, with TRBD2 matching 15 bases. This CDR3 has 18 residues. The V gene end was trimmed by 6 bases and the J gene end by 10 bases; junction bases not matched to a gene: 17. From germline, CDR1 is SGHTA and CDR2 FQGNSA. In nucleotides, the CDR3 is TGTGCCAGCAGTTTCTCCCGGACTAGCGGGGGGGCTTCGGATGCGCAGTATTTT. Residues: CASSFSRTSGGASDAQYF.

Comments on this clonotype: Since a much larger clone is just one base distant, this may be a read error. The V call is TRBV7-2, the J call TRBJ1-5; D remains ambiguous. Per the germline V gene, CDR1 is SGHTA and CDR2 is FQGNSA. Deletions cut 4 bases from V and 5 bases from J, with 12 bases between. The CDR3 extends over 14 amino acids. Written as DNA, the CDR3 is TGTGCCAGCAGCTCCCCAGGATTGGATCAGCCCCAGCATTTT. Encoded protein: CASSSPGLDQPQHF.

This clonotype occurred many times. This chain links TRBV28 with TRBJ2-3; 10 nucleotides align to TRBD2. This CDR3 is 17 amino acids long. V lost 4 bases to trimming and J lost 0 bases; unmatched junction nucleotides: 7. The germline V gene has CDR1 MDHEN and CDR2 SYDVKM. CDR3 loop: CASSSLSGGASTDTQYF. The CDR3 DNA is TGTGCCAGCAGTTCTCTGAGCGGGGGGGCGAGCACAGATACGCAGTATTTT.

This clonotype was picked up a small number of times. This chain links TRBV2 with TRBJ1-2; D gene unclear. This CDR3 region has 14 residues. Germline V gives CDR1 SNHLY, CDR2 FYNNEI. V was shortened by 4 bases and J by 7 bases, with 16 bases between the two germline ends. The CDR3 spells CASSVGRERRGYTF. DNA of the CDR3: TGTGCCAGCAGTGTAGGGAGAGAGCGTCGTGGCTACACCTTC. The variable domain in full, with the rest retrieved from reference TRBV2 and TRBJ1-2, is EPEVTQTPSHQVTQMGQEVILRCVPISNHLYFYWYRQILGQKVEFLVSFYNNEISEKSEIFDDQFSVERPDGSNFTLKIRSTKLEDSAMYFCASSVGRERRGYTFGSGTRLTVV.

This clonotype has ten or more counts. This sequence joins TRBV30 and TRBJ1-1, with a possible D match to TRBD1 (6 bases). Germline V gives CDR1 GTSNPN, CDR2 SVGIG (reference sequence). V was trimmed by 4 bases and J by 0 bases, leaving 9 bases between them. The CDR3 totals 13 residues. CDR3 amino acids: CAWNREMNTEAFF. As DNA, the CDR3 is TGTGCCTGGAACAGGGAAATGAACACTGAAGCTTTCTTT.

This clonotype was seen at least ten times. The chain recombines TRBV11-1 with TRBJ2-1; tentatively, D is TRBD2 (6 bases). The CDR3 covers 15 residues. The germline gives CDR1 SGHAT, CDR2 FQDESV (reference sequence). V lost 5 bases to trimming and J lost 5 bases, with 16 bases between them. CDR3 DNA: TGTGCCAGCAGCCGGATGGGACTGTTCAACAATGAGCAGTTCTTC. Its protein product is CASSRMGLFNNEQFF. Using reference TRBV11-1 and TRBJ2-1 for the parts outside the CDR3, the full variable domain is EAEVAQSPRYKITEKSQAVAFWCDPISGHATLYWYRQILGQGPELLVQFQDESVVDDSQLPKDRFSAERLKGVDSTLKIQPAELGDSAMYLCASSRMGLFNNEQFFGPGTRLTVL.

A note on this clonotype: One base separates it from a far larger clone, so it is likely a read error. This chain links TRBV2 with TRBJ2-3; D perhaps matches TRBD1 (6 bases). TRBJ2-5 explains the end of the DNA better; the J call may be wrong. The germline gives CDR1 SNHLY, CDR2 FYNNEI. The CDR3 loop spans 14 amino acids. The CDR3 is CAGSDPTGTETQYF. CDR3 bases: TGTGCCGGCAGTGATCCGACAGGAACAGAGACCCAGTACTTC.

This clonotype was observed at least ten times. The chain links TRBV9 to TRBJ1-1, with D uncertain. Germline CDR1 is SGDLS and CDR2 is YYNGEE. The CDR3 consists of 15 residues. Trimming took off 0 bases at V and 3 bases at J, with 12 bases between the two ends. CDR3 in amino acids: CASSVVMGWDTEAFF. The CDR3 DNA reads TGTGCCAGCAGCGTAGTAATGGGGTGGGACACTGAAGCTTTCTTT.

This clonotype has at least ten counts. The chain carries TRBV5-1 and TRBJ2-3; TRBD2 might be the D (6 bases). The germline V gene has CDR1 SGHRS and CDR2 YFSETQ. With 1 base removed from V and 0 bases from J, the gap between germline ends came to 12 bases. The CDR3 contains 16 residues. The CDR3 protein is CASSLYGGASTDTQYF. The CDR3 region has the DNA TGCGCCAGCAGCTTGTATGGCGGGGCTAGCACAGATACGCAGTATTTT.

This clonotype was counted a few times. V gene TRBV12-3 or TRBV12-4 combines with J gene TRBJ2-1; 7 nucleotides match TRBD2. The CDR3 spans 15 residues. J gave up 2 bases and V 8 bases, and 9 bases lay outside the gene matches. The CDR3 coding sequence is TGTGCCAGCGGGATCGGGAGGAGCCCCTACAATGAGCAGTTCTTC. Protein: CASGIGRSPYNEQFF.

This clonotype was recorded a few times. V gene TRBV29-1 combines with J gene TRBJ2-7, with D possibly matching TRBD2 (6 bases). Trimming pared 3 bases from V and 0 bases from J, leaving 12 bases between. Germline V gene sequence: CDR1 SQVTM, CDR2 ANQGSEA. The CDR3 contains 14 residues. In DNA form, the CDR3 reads TGCAGCGTTGATATCGGGGGTAGCTCCTACGAGCAGTACTTC. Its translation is CSVDIGGSSYEQYF.

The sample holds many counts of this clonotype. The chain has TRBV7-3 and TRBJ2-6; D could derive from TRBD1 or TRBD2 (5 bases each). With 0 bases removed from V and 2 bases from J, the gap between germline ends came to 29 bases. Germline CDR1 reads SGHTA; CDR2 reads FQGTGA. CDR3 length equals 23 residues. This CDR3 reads CASSLTPTPSGARATTGANVLTF. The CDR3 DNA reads TGTGCCAGCAGCTTAACGCCTACACCTTCCGGGGCCAGGGCCACTACTGGGGCCAACGTCCTGACTTTC.

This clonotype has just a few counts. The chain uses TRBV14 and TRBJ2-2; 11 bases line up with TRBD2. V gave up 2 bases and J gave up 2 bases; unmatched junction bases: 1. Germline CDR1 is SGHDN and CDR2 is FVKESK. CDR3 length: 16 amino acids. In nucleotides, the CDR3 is TGTGCCAGCAGCCAACTAGCGGGGGGCAACACCGGGGAGCTGTTTTTT. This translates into CASSQLAGGNTGELFF. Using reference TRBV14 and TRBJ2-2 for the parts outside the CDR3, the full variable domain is EAGVTQFPSHSVIEKGQTVTLRCDPISGHDNLYWYRRVMGKEIKFLLHFVKESKQDESGMPNNRFLAERTGGTYSTLKVQPAELEDSGVYFCASSQLAGGNTGELFFGEGSRLTVL.

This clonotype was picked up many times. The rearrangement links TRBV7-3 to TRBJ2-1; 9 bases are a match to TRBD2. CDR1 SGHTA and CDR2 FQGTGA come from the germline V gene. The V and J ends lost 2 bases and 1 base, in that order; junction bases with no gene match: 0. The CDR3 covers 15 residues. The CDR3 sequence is CASSLLAGSYNEQFF. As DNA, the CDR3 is TGTGCCAGCAGCTTACTAGCGGGGTCCTACAATGAGCAGTTCTTC.

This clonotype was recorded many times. CDR3 coding DNA: TGTGCCAGCAGCCACCCCCACCAGATCAATGAGCAGTTCTTC. This codes for CASSHPHQINEQFF. J is TRBJ2-1 and V is TRBV3-2; the table's D call of TRBD1 was not tested on the DNA. TRBV3-2 is classified as a pseudogene. The CDR3 is 14 amino acids.

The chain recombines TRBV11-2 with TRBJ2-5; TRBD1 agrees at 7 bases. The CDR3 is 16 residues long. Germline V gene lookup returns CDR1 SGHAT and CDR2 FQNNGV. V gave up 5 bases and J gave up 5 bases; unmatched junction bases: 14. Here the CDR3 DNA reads TGTGCCAGCAGCCCCAGACAGGGCAGGCGGATTGAGACCCAGTACTTC. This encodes CASSPRQGRRIETQYF.

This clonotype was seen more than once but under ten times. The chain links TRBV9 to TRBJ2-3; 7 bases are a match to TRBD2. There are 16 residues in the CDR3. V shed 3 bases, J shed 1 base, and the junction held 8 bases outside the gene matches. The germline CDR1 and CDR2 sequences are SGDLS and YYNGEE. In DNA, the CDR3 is TGTGCCAGCAGCGCTGCTGGGGCGGGGGGCACAGATACGCAGTATTTT. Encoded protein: CASSAAGAGGTDTQYF.

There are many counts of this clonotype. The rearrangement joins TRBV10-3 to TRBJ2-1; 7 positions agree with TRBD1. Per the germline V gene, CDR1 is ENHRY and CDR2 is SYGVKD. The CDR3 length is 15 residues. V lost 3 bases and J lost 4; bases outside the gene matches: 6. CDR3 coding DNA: TGTGCCATCAGTGAAAGGGGGCGCCAGTACAATGAGCAGTTCTTC. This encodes CAISERGRQYNEQFF.

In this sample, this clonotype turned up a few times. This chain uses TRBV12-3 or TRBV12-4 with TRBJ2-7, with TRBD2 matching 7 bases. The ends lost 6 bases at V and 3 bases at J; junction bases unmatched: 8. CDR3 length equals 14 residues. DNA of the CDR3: TGTGCCAGCAGACCGAGCGGGGTAGTCTACGAGCAGTACTTC. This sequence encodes CASRPSGVVYEQYF.

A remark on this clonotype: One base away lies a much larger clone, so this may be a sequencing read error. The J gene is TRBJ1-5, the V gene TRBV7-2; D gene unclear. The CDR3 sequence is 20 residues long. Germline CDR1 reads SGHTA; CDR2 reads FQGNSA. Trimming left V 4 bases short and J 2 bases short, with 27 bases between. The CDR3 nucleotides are TGTGCCAGCAGCTCCGCGATAACCCCGCCTCTCGAAGATGGCAATCAGCCCCAGCATTTT. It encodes CASSSAITPPLEDGNQPQHF.

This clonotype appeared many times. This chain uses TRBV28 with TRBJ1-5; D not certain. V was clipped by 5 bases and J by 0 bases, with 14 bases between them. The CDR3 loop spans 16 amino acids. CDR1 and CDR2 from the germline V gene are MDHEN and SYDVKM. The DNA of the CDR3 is TGTGCCAGCAGTAACCCGGAGTTATATAGCAATCAGCCCCAGCATTTT. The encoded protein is CASSNPELYSNQPQHF.

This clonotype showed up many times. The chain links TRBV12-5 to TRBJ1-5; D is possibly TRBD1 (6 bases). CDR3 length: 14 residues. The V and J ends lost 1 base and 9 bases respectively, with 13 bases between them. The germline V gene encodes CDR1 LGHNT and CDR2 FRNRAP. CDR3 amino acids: CASGLGTGLMPQHF. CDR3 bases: TGTGCTAGTGGTTTGGGCACAGGGTTAATGCCCCAGCATTTT.

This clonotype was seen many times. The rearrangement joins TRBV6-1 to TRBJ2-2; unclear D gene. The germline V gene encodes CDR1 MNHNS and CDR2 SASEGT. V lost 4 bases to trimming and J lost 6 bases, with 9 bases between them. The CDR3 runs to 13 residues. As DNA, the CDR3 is TGTGCCAGCAGTGTAAGGGATCCCGGGGAGCTGTTTTTT. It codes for CASSVRDPGELFF.

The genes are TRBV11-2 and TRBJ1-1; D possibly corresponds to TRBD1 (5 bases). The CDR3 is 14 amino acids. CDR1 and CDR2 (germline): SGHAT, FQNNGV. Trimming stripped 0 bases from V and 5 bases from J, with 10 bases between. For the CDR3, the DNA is TGTGCCAGCAGCTTAGAGCCAGGGACGACTGAAGCTTTCTTT. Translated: CASSLEPGTTEAFF.

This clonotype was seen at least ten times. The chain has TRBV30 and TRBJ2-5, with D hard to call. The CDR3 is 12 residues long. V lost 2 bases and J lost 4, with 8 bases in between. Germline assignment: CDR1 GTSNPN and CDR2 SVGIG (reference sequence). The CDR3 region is CAWSTLGETQYF. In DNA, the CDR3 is TGTGCCTGGAGTACCCTGGGAGAGACCCAGTACTTC.

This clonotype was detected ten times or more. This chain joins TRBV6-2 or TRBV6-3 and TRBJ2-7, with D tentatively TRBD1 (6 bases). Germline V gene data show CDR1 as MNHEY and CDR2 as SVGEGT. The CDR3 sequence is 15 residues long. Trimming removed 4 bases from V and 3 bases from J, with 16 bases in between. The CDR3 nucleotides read TGTGCCAGCAGTTCTCAGGGGTGGCCCTTCTACGAGCAGTACTTC. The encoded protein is CASSSQGWPFYEQYF.

The CDR3 DNA sequence: TGTGCCTGGAGTCCGGGAGATGAGCAGTTCTTC. Its translation is CAWSPGDEQFF. The chain recombines TRBV30 with TRBJ2-1, with D possibly matching TRBD2 (6 bases). This CDR3 has 11 amino acids. Germline CDR1 GTSNPN, CDR2 SVGIG (reference sequence). Trimming shortened V by 2 bases and J by 8 bases, and 7 bases separated the two germline ends.

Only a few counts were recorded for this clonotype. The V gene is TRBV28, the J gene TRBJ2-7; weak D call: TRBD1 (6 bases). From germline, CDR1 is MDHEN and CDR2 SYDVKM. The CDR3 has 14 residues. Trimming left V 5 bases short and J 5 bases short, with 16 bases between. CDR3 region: CASSPGQYKNEQYF. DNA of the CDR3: TGTGCCAGCAGTCCCGGACAGTACAAGAACGAGCAGTACTTC.

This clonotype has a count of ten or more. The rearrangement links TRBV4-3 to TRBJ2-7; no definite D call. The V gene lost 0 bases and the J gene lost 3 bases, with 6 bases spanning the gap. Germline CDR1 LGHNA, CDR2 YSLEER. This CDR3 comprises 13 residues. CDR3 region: CASSQDRIYEQYF. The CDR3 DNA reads TGCGCCAGCAGCCAAGACAGGATCTACGAGCAGTACTTC.

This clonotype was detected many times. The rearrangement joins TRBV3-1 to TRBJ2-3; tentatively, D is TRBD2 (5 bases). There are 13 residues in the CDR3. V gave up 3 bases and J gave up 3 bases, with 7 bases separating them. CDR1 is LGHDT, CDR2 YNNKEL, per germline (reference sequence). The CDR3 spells CASSHSGTDTQYF. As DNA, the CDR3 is TGTGCCAGCAGCCACTCGGGAACAGATACGCAGTATTTT.